The 28 T cell receptor beta chains below all came from one sample that was sequenced in a study of blood T cell repertoires in COVID-19. TCRdb keeps only in-frame clones here, not all; method: immunoSEQ multiplex PCR. This table has 100,000 or so clones, 80% to 95% appearing once. The material sequenced was peripheral blood. The receptors come from a man in his 60s with acute or convalescent COVID-19.

The rearrangement links TRBV3-1 (or the pseudogene TRBV3-2) to TRBJ1-1, with a tentative D call TRBD1 (5 bases). The CDR3 is 14 amino acids. CDR1 and CDR2 from the germline V gene are LGHDT and YNNKEL (reference sequence). Between the trimmed V and J ends, which lost 4 bases and 1 base, there was a span of 10 bases. The CDR3 nucleotides read TGTGCCAGCAGCCCGGGACTTCCGAACACTGAAGCTTTCTTT. Its protein product is CASSPGLPNTEAFF.

The chain uses TRBV5-1 and TRBJ2-7; 11 bases fit TRBD2. CDR1 is SGHRS, CDR2 YFSETQ, per germline. V lost 9 bases and J lost 4; bases outside the gene matches: 9. This CDR3 is 14 amino acids long. CDR3 DNA sequence: TGCGCCACAAAACCGGGGACTAGCGGTTACGAGCAGTACTTC. This sequence encodes CATKPGTSGYEQYF.

V is TRBV27 and J is TRBJ1-1, with 8 bases matching TRBD1. This CDR3 contains 13 residues. The V segment lost 3 bases and the J segment 5 bases; nucleotides outside the gene matches: 2. CDR1 is MNHEY, CDR2 SMNVEV, per germline (reference sequence). Written as DNA, the CDR3 is TGTGCCAGCAGTTTCAGGGGGCAAACTGAAGCTTTCTTT. This codes for CASSFRGQTEAFF.

The rearrangement joins TRBV7-9 to TRBJ1-3; unclear D gene. The CDR3 is made up of 15 amino acids. CDR1 and CDR2 from the germline V gene are SEHNR and FQNEAQ (reference sequence). The ends were cut back, 1 base at V and 0 bases at J, with 7 bases in the middle. As DNA, the CDR3 is TGTGCCAGCAGCTTAGGGCAGATCTCTGGAAACACCATATATTTT. Encoded protein: CASSLGQISGNTIYF.

The chain carries TRBV24-1 and TRBJ2-3; possibly TRBD2 for D (6 bases). Trimming removed 9 bases at V and 4 bases at J, with 16 bases between. The CDR3 runs 14 residues. Germline assignment: CDR1 KGHDR and CDR2 SFDVKD. CDR3 bases: TGTGCCACCGGCGGTCGGGGGTTGTCAGATACGCAGTATTTT. It is translated as CATGGRGLSDTQYF.

The chain links TRBV29-1 to TRBJ1-1; the D gene is possibly TRBD1 (6 bases). This CDR3 region has 13 residues. The V gene's germline CDR1 is SQVTM and CDR2 ANQGSEA. Between the trimmed V and J ends, which lost 6 bases and 4 bases, there was a span of 15 bases. CDR3 sequence: CSVAGARGTEAFF. In nucleotides, the CDR3 is TGCAGCGTGGCGGGGGCCCGGGGCACTGAAGCTTTCTTT.

The chain joins TRBV24-1 to TRBJ1-1; D possibly corresponds to TRBD1 (6 bases). V dropped 10 bases and J dropped 7 bases, with 15 bases sitting between them. Per germline, CDR1 KGHDR and CDR2 SFDVKD. The CDR3 is made up of 12 amino acids. Here the CDR3 reads CATTGLGGEAFF. DNA of the CDR3: TGTGCCACAACAGGGTTAGGAGGTGAAGCTTTCTTT.

V gene TRBV27 combines with J gene TRBJ1-2, with 10 nucleotides matching TRBD1. The CDR3 consists of 15 residues. The germline V gene has CDR1 MNHEY and CDR2 SMNVEV (reference sequence). V lost 5 bases to trimming and J lost 7 bases; unmatched junction nucleotides: 10. In DNA form, the CDR3 reads TGTGCCAGCAGTCCAATGACAGGGGGCGGTAGTGGCTACACCTTC. Encoded protein: CASSPMTGGGSGYTF.

This clone came up a few times. The rearrangement links TRBV25-1 to TRBJ2-7, with 7 bases lining up with TRBD2. CDR3 size: 13 residues. The germline gives CDR1 MGHDK, CDR2 SYGVNS. Trimming removed 3 bases from V and 7 bases from J; junction bases left unmatched: 6. This CDR3 reads CASSDWASGEQYV. In DNA, the CDR3 is TGTGCCAGCAGTGATTGGGCTAGCGGAGAGCAGTACGTC.

The rearrangement links TRBV7-3 to TRBJ2-1, with 10 bases aligning to TRBD2. This CDR3 spans 15 amino acids. J was trimmed by 9 bases and V by 4 bases; bases with no gene match: 9. Germline V gives CDR1 SGHTA, CDR2 FQGTGA. In DNA form, the CDR3 reads TGTGCCAGCAGCTCCCTCGGGACTAGCGAAGGTGAGCAGTTCTTC. It codes for CASSSLGTSEGEQFF.

The V call is TRBV30, the J call TRBJ1-2; D unresolved. Between the trimmed V and J ends, which lost 8 bases and 4 bases, there was a span of 20 bases. Germline lookup yields CDR1 GTSNPN and CDR2 SVGIG (reference sequence). The CDR3 consists of 14 residues. The CDR3 sequence: CARIPRGTVYGYTF. The CDR3 DNA sequence: TGTGCCCGAATCCCGAGAGGCACTGTCTATGGCTACACCTTC.

V gene TRBV2 combines with J gene TRBJ2-5, with D hard to call. This CDR3 has 14 amino acids. The ends were cut back, 2 bases at V and 3 bases at J, with 10 bases in the middle. The germline gives CDR1 SNHLY, CDR2 FYNNEI. This CDR3 reads CASSESQAKETQYF. The CDR3 nucleotides read TGTGCCAGCAGTGAATCGCAGGCAAAAGAGACCCAGTACTTC.

The V call is TRBV19, the J call TRBJ2-1; 10 bases fit TRBD1. The CDR3 is 17 residues long. Germline-derived CDR1 and CDR2 are LNHDA and SQIVND (reference sequence). J lost 0 bases, V lost 1 base, and 3 bases had no gene match. The CDR3 spells CASSIGQGAGSYNEQFF. The CDR3 DNA reads TGTGCCAGTAGTATAGGACAGGGGGCGGGCTCCTACAATGAGCAGTTCTTC.

The chain joins TRBV3-1 (or the pseudogene TRBV3-2) to TRBJ1-1, with 7 bases that match TRBD1. The V gene end was trimmed by 5 bases and the J gene end by 3 bases; junction bases not matched to a gene: 6. This CDR3 is built from 14 residues. Germline CDR1 and CDR2: LGHDT and YNNKEL (reference sequence). CDR3 loop: CASSLRGLDTEAFF. DNA for the CDR3: TGTGCCAGCAGCTTGAGGGGGCTTGACACTGAAGCTTTCTTT.

The rearrangement uses TRBV28 and TRBJ2-7; 8 bases agree with TRBD1. CDR3 length: 18 residues. Germline loops: CDR1 MDHEN, CDR2 SYDVKM. The V and J ends lost 5 bases and 2 bases, in that order; junction bases with no gene match: 17. In nucleotides, the CDR3 is TGTGCCAGCAGTGGTTTAAGGCACGGTGGACAGGGCCCCTACGAGCAGTACTTC. As protein: CASSGLRHGGQGPYEQYF.

This clone appeared once. The chain uses TRBV11-2 and TRBJ2-1; 7 bases line up with TRBD2. Germline lookup yields CDR1 SGHAT and CDR2 FQNNGV. This CDR3 has 16 residues. The V and J ends lost 5 bases and 3 bases, in that order; junction bases with no gene match: 10. This CDR3 is CASSPARLALYNEQFF. The CDR3 DNA follows: TGTGCCAGCAGCCCTGCCCGACTAGCACTCTACAATGAGCAGTTCTTC.

V gene TRBV7-6 combines with J gene TRBJ2-3, with 13 bases lining up with TRBD2. The length of the CDR3 is 18 residues. J was trimmed by 5 bases and V by 1 base; bases with no gene match: 9. The germline gives CDR1 SGHVS, CDR2 FNYEAQ. The chain's CDR3 is CASSLGGLAGVGGDTQYF. In DNA form, the CDR3 reads TGTGCCAGCAGCTTAGGAGGACTAGCGGGAGTTGGCGGAGATACGCAGTATTTT.

The chain joins TRBV6-2 or TRBV6-3 to TRBJ1-1; D is perhaps TRBD1 (5 bases). In germline, CDR1 is MNHEY, CDR2 SVGEGT. This CDR3 region has 14 residues. V gave up 0 bases and J gave up 3 bases, with 8 bases separating them. The CDR3: CASSYSRTYTEAFF. For the CDR3, the DNA is TGTGCCAGCAGTTACTCACGGACATACACTGAAGCTTTCTTT.

The rearrangement uses TRBV5-8 and TRBJ2-6; TRBD1 aligns across 7 bases. The length of the CDR3 is 17 residues. J lost 3 bases, V lost 0 bases, and 6 bases had no gene match. From germline, CDR1 is SGHTS and CDR2 YDEGEE. The CDR3 nucleotides are TGTGCCAGCAGCTTGGCTACAGGGGCGGGTGGGGCCAACGTCCTGACTTTC. It translates to CASSLATGAGGANVLTF.

The chain combines TRBV18 with TRBJ2-2, with a tentative D call TRBD2 (5 bases). Germline values: CDR1 KGHSH, CDR2 LQKENI. The CDR3 has 15 amino acids. Trimming pared 3 bases from V and 0 bases from J, leaving 8 bases between. CDR3 amino acids: CASSPLATNTGELFF. The CDR3 bases are TGTGCCAGCTCACCGTTAGCGACGAACACCGGGGAGCTGTTTTTT.

The chain carries TRBV7-9 and TRBJ1-1, with TRBD1 matching over 7 bases. Germline-derived CDR1 and CDR2 are SEHNR and FQNEAQ (reference sequence). The V gene end was trimmed by 5 bases and the J gene end by 8 bases; junction bases not matched to a gene: 8. The CDR3 sequence is 13 residues long. The CDR3 sequence is CASSPGGQFEAFF. The CDR3 nucleotides read TGTGCCAGCAGCCCTGGGGGACAGTTCGAAGCTTTCTTT.

This chain connects TRBV3-1 (or the pseudogene TRBV3-2) to TRBJ2-1, with 7 bases fitting TRBD2. This CDR3 spans 14 amino acids. The germline CDR1 and CDR2 sequences are LGHDT and YNNKEL (reference sequence). J lost 8 bases, V lost 4 bases, and 8 bases had no gene match. The CDR3 protein is CASSLAGPWYEQFF. CDR3 nucleotides: TGTGCCAGCAGCCTAGCGGGCCCTTGGTATGAGCAGTTCTTC.

The chain employs TRBV11-2 and TRBJ1-3; D uncertain. Germline CDR1 and CDR2: SGHAT and FQNNGV. There are 18 residues in the CDR3. V was pared by 1 base and J by 4 bases, with 20 bases between. The CDR3 region has the DNA TGTGCCAGCAGCTTAGCCCATGGCGGGCCCTCGGGGGGAAACACCATATATTTT. Translating gives CASSLAHGGPSGGNTIYF.

V usage is TRBV19 and J usage is TRBJ2-1; D call uncertain. The CDR3 is 12 residues long. The germline V gene has CDR1 LNHDA and CDR2 SQIVND (reference sequence). V dropped 5 bases and J dropped 9 bases, with 11 bases sitting between them. CDR3 in amino acids: CASSFTVGEQFF. The CDR3 nucleotides read TGTGCCAGTAGTTTCACGGTCGGTGAGCAGTTCTTC.

The V call is TRBV11-2, the J call TRBJ1-3; TRBD1 might be the D (6 bases). The CDR3 runs to 17 residues. Deletions cut 1 base from V and 5 bases from J, with 18 bases between. The germline CDR1 and CDR2 sequences are SGHAT and FQNNGV. CDR3 loop: CASSLVDQGFLRNTIYF. The DNA of the CDR3 is TGTGCCAGCAGCTTAGTGGATCAGGGGTTTTTGCGAAACACCATATATTTT.

V gene TRBV3-1 (or the pseudogene TRBV3-2) combines with J gene TRBJ2-2, with 16 bases aligning to TRBD2. Germline values: CDR1 LGHDT, CDR2 YNNKEL (reference sequence). V was clipped by 4 bases and J by 9 bases; unmatched bases: 5. This CDR3 comprises 16 residues. Here the CDR3 reads CASSLGTSGRGWELFF. For the CDR3, the DNA is TGTGCCAGCAGCCTTGGGACTAGCGGGAGGGGTTGGGAGCTGTTTTTT.

The chain has TRBV10-3 and TRBJ2-5; D perhaps matches TRBD1 (6 bases). Germline V lookup: CDR1 ENHRY, CDR2 SYGVKD. The CDR3 length is 13 residues. V lost 4 bases and J lost 4, with 10 bases in between. CDR3 amino acids: CAISGQVLETQYF. CDR3 nucleotide sequence: TGTGCCATCAGTGGACAGGTCCTAGAGACCCAGTACTTC.

The J gene is TRBJ1-2, the V gene TRBV10-3; a weak D match, TRBD1 (6 bases). Per the germline V gene, CDR1 is ENHRY and CDR2 is SYGVKD. CDR3 length: 15 residues. The germline V and J ends were trimmed by 8 bases and 4 bases, with 20 bases remaining between them. The CDR3 region has the DNA TGTGCCATCCCCTCGGGACAAAATTCCTTCTATGGCTACACCTTC. This translates into CAIPSGQNSFYGYTF.